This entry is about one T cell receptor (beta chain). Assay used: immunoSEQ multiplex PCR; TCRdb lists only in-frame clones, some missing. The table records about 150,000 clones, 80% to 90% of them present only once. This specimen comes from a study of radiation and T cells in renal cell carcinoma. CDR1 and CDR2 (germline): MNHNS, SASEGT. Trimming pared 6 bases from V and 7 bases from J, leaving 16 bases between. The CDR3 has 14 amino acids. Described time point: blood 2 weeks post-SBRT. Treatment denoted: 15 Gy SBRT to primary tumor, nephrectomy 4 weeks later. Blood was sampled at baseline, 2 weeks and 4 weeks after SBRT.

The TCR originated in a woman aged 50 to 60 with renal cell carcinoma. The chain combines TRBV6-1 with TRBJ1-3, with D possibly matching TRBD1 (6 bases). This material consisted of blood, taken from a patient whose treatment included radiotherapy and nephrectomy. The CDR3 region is CASSGFQGYNTIYF. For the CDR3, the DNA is TGTGCCAGCAGCGGGTTCCAGGGGTACAACACCATATATTTT.